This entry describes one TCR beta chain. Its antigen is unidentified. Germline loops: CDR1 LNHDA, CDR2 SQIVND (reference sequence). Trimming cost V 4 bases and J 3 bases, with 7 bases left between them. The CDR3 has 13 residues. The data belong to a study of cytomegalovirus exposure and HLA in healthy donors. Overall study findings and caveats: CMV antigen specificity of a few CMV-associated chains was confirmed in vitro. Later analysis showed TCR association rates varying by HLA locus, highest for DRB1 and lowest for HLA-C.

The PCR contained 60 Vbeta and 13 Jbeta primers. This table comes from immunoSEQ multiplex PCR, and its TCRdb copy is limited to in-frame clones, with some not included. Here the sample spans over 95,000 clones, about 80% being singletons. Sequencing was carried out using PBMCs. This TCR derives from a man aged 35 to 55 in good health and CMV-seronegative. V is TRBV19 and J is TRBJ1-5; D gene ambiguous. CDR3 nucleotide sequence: TGTGCCAGTAGTAGCGGGTTCAATCAGCCCCAGCATTTT. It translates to CASSSGFNQPQHF.